This T cell receptor beta chain was retrieved from a study of blood T cell repertoires in COVID-19. As processed by the authors: How many nucleated cells were present was estimated from reference gene primer amplification. TCRdb keeps only in-frame clones here, not all; method: immunoSEQ multiplex PCR. V and J calls and clone size come straight from that table; D and trimming were deduced from the DNA. The table has roughly 200,000 clones, roughly 85% seen once. This clone was counted between two and nine times. V lost 4 bases, J lost 6 bases, and 16 bases lay in between. The CDR3 is 14 residues long. Germline V gene sequence: CDR1 SNHLY, CDR2 FYNNEI.

This rearrangement joins TRBV2 to TRBJ2-7; D is possibly TRBD2 (6 bases). Sequencing was done on a sample of peripheral blood. The clonotype comes from a man in his fifties or sixties with active or convalescent COVID-19. The CDR3 here is CASSAEGIRGEQYF. The CDR3 DNA sequence: TGTGCCAGCAGTGCGGAGGGGATTAGGGGCGAGCAGTACTTC.